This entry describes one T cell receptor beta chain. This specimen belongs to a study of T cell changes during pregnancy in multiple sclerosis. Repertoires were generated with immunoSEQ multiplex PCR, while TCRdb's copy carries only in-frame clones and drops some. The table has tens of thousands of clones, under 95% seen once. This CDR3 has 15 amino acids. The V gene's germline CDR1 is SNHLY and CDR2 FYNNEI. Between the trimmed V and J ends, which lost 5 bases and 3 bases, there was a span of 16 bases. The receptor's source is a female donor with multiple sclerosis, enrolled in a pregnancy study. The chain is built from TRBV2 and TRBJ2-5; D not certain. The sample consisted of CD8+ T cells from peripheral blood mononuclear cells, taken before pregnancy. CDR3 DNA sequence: TGTGCCAGCAGTTTCTCCGCGAACCCCAAAGAGACCCAGTACTTC. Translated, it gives CASSFSANPKETQYF.